Given below is one TCR beta chain in context. Participant ages covered about 18 to 89 years across 24 US areas. The sample is drawn from a study of blood T cell repertoires in COVID-19. Original methodology: Amplification of reference gene primers was used by the study to estimate nucleated cell counts. This table comes from immunoSEQ multiplex PCR, and its TCRdb copy is limited to in-frame clones, with some not included. That table gives V, J and clone size, and the DNA gave D and trimming. The data hold under 400,000 clones, with 80% to 90% observed a single time. This CDR3 has 13 amino acids. V shed 8 bases and J 4 bases; nucleotides not matched to a gene: 4.

The chain joins TRBV12-3 or TRBV12-4 to TRBJ1-4; 7 bases match TRBD1. Sequencing was carried out using PBMCs or T cells enriched from blood (not recorded which). The TCR comes from a middle-aged woman with acute COVID-19. The CDR3 DNA reads as TGTGCCAGCCGGTCAGGGGGTAATGAAAAACTGTTTTTT. Translated, it gives CASRSGGNEKLFF.